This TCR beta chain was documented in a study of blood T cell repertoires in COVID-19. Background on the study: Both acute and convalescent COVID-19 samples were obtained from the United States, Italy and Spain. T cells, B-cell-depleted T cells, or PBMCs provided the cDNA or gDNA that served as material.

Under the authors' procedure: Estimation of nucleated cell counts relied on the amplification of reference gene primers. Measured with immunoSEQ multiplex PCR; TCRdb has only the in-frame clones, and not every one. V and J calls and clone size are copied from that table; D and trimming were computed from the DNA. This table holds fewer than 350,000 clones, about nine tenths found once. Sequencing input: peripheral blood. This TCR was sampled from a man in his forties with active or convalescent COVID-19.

The CDR3 reads CATSHWKDKAAFF. As DNA, the CDR3 is TGTGCCACCTCGCATTGGAAGGACAAGGCGGCTTTCTTT. The chain is built from TRBV11-2 and TRBJ1-1, with D possibly matching TRBD1 (5 bases). Between the trimmed V and J ends, which lost 10 bases and 11 bases, there was a span of 23 bases. The germline V gene has CDR1 SGHAT and CDR2 FQNNGV. The CDR3 is 13 amino acids.